This T cell receptor (beta chain) is drawn from a study of cytomegalovirus exposure and HLA in healthy donors. General study findings and limits: Most of the CMV-associated TCR beta chains (in a later analysis) appeared to be HLA-restricted.

Details on this clone: Its antigen is not known.

Both 60 Vbeta primers and 13 Jbeta primers went into the PCR. Sequenced by immunoSEQ multiplex PCR; TCRdb stores in-frame clones only, minus some. This sample yields around 99,000 clones, of which about 80% are seen a single time; 7.8% belongs to the top ten. Germline V gene lookup returns CDR1 WSHSY and CDR2 SAAADI. This CDR3 is built from 14 residues. Losses at the gene ends were 4 bases for V and 6 bases for J; bases not matched to a gene: 5. The chain joins TRBV10-2 to TRBJ1-5; TRBD1 matches at 8 bases. Sequenced input: PBMCs. This receptor was obtained from a man aged 25 to 40 in good health and CMV-seronegative. This CDR3 reads CASSGSGGGQPQHF. CDR3 DNA sequence: TGCGCCAGCAGTGGATCAGGGGGCGGTCAGCCCCAGCATTTT.